The clone carrying this T cell receptor beta chain was seen ten or more times. Its target is not known. This sample was taken from a study of shared clonotypes between healthy human individuals. Clones were read by immunoSEQ multiplex PCR, and TCRdb kept only the in-frame ones, dropping some. Of some 1 million clones listed, approximately 76% are singletons. Per the germline V gene, CDR1 is SGHTS and CDR2 is YDEGEE. The ends were cut back, 0 bases at V and 4 bases at J, with 14 bases in the middle. This CDR3 is 16 amino acids long. Points from the study as a whole: Shared clonotypes across all four donors exceeded non-shared ones in generation probability.

This TCR was recovered from a man between 18 and 29 years old in good health. The chain is built from TRBV5-8 and TRBJ1-5; unclear D gene. Sample: memory CD4+ T cells sorted from blood. The subset is: CD45RA-negative fraction. CDR3 DNA: TGTGCCAGCAGCTTGGATCTCGACAAGACGAATCAGCCCCAGCATTTT. The encoded protein is CASSLDLDKTNQPQHF.